This T cell receptor beta chain was observed in a study of shared clonotypes between healthy human individuals. Germline V gene lookup returns CDR1 MNHNS and CDR2 SASEGT. CDR3 length equals 14 residues. Trimming removed 10 bases from V and 4 bases from J, with 20 bases in between. Sequenced by immunoSEQ multiplex PCR; TCRdb stores in-frame clones only, minus some. The sample yields approximately 1,000,000 clones, approximately 80% seen once. V and J are TRBV6-1 and TRBJ2-7, with D tentatively TRBD2 (5 bases). The sequencing input was memory CD4+ T cells from PBMCs. Subset here: CD45RA-negative fraction. The sequence was collected from a man aged 18 to 30 in good health. Some clones in this sample may be carry-over from other donors' samples. The CDR3 loop reads CANSEGIGIYEQYF. CDR3 coding DNA: TGTGCCAACAGCGAGGGAATAGGTATATACGAGCAGTACTTC.